What follows are 20 T cell receptor beta chains derived from one specimen sequenced in a study of blood T cell repertoires in COVID-19. TCRdb's table, derived via immunoSEQ multiplex PCR, lists solely in-frame clones and lacks some. Among about 200,000 clones, around nine tenths were seen once, and the ten largest hold less than 5.5%. The sequenced sample consisted of peripheral blood. The source is a human donor in a cohort sampled during active COVID-19.

CDR3 sequence: CAISEEGKKETQYF. The DNA for the CDR3 is TGTGCCATCAGTGAGGAGGGAAAGAAAGAGACCCAGTACTTC. The rearrangement uses TRBV10-3 and TRBJ2-5; tentative D call: TRBD2 (5 bases). The length of the CDR3 is 14 residues. Germline CDR1 ENHRY, CDR2 SYGVKD. Trimming pared 2 bases from V and 3 bases from J, leaving 10 bases between.

The gene calls are TRBV9 and TRBJ2-2; 8 nucleotides agree with TRBD2. Germline CDR1 SGDLS, CDR2 YYNGEE. The CDR3 covers 16 residues. The ends lost 1 base at V and 8 bases at J; junction bases unmatched: 10. In DNA, the CDR3 is TGTGCCAGCAGCGTATGGCTAGCGGGTCCCCGAGGGGAGCTGTTTTTT. This encodes CASSVWLAGPRGELFF.

This sequence joins TRBV6-5 and TRBJ2-2; TRBD1 might be the D (5 bases). The V and J ends lost 2 bases and 6 bases respectively, with 13 bases between them. This CDR3 has 15 residues. Germline V gene lookup returns CDR1 MNHEY and CDR2 SVGAGI. The CDR3 is CASSYRRVVAGELFF. The CDR3 region has the DNA TGTGCCAGCAGTTACCGCAGGGTAGTAGCCGGGGAGCTGTTTTTT.

The chain employs TRBV9 and TRBJ2-2; possibly TRBD1 for D (5 bases). Per the germline V gene, CDR1 is SGDLS and CDR2 is YYNGEE. Trimming cost V 0 bases and J 3 bases, with 9 bases left between them. The CDR3 has 15 residues. The CDR3 DNA follows: TGTGCCAGCAGCGTAGGAGCCAGGGACACCGGGGAGCTGTTTTTT. Its translation: CASSVGARDTGELFF.

This chain uses TRBV7-2 with TRBJ2-7, with 9 bases fitting TRBD1. CDR3 length: 13 residues. After removal of 5 bases from V and 11 bases from J, the junction contained 10 bases not matched to a gene. Germline V gene sequence: CDR1 SGHTA, CDR2 FQGNSA. CDR3 in DNA: TGTGCCAGCAGCCCCCGGGACAGGGTGCCGGAGTACTTC. Its translation: CASSPRDRVPEYF.

This clone is a singleton in its sample. The chain joins TRBV13 to TRBJ1-1, with TRBD1 as a possible D gene (6 bases). The V end lost 5 bases, the J end lost 1 base, and 8 bases lay between the germline ends. CDR1 is PRHDT, CDR2 FYEKMQ, per germline (reference sequence). The CDR3 extends over 13 amino acids. The CDR3 nucleotides read TGTGCCAGCAGCCTACAGGGGAACACTGAAGCTTTCTTT. Its translation is CASSLQGNTEAFF.

V and J are TRBV7-7 and TRBJ2-3, with TRBD2 matching over 11 bases. J lost 2 bases, V lost 5 bases, and 3 bases had no gene match. CDR3 length equals 15 residues. Germline-derived CDR1 and CDR2 are SSHAT and FNYEAQ (reference sequence). Here the CDR3 reads CASSTGLADTDTQYF. As DNA, the CDR3 is TGTGCCAGCAGCACGGGACTAGCGGACACAGATACGCAGTATTTT.

This clone was counted once. The genes are TRBV5-6 and TRBJ1-5; no reliable D call. The CDR3 contains 14 residues. CDR1 and CDR2 from the germline V gene are SGHDT and YYEEEE. The V end lost 0 bases, the J end lost 5 bases, and 9 bases lay between the germline ends. The CDR3 loop reads CASSLGTFHQPQHF. For the CDR3, the DNA is TGTGCCAGCAGCTTGGGAACATTCCATCAGCCCCAGCATTTT. Combining the CDR3 with reference TRBV5-6 and TRBJ1-5 gives the whole variable domain DAGVTQSPTHLIKTRGQQVTLRCSPKSGHDTVSWYQQALGQGPQFIFQYYEEEERQRGNFPDRFSGHQFPNYSSELNVNALLLGDSALYLCASSLGTFHQPQHFGDGTRLSIL.

V usage is TRBV24-1 and J usage is TRBJ1-5; D may be TRBD1 (5 bases). V lost 8 bases to trimming and J lost 5 bases, with 18 bases between them. The CDR3 extends over 15 amino acids. The V gene's germline CDR1 is KGHDR and CDR2 SFDVKD. CDR3 coding DNA: TGTGCCACCAACGCTGGGCAGACAGTAGATCAGCCCCAGCATTTT. Its translation: CATNAGQTVDQPQHF.

J is TRBJ2-3 and V is TRBV5-1; tentative D call: TRBD1 (6 bases). Germline V gene lookup returns CDR1 SGHRS and CDR2 YFSETQ. Trimming cost V 6 bases and J 0 bases, with 11 bases left between them. This CDR3 has 14 amino acids. The CDR3 protein is CASKDRASTDTQYF. In DNA form, the CDR3 reads TGCGCCAGCAAGGACAGAGCTAGCACAGATACGCAGTATTTT.

The J gene is TRBJ1-6, the V gene TRBV6-5; perhaps TRBD1 as D (5 bases). The CDR3 consists of 14 residues. Germline V lookup: CDR1 MNHEY, CDR2 SVGAGI. The V end was cut by 2 bases, the J end by 6 bases, with 8 bases between. CDR3 bases: TGTGCCAGCAGTTACCGGGGGAGTAATTCACCCCTCCACTTT. Its translation: CASSYRGSNSPLHF.

This sequence joins TRBV12-3 or TRBV12-4 and TRBJ2-3, with no clear D. This CDR3 is built from 12 residues. V dropped 8 bases and J dropped 0 bases, with 6 bases sitting between them. CDR3 nucleotides: TGTGCCAGCCGTCCTAGCACAGATACGCAGTATTTT. This sequence encodes CASRPSTDTQYF.

The gene calls are TRBV10-3 and TRBJ2-1, with D perhaps TRBD2 (7 bases). Germline V CDR1 and CDR2: ENHRY, SYGVKD. V lost 3 bases to trimming and J lost 5 bases, with 17 bases between them. The CDR3 is 16 amino acids. As DNA, the CDR3 is TGTGCCATCAGTGACGGGGGGCAAAGGGGTCACAATGAGCAGTTCTTC. Its translation is CAISDGGQRGHNEQFF.

The J gene is TRBJ1-5, the V gene TRBV27, with 9 bases that match TRBD1. Germline CDR1 and CDR2: MNHEY and SMNVEV (reference sequence). J gave up 3 bases and V 5 bases, and 5 bases lay outside the gene matches. The CDR3 runs to 15 residues. The CDR3 DNA reads TGTGCCAGCAGTCCCGGACAGGGGAACAATCAGCCCCAGCATTTT. This translates into CASSPGQGNNQPQHF.

The gene calls are TRBV24-1 and TRBJ2-2, with 9 bases aligning to TRBD1. Germline lookup yields CDR1 KGHDR and CDR2 SFDVKD. This CDR3 spans 15 amino acids. V lost 7 bases and J lost 0; bases outside the gene matches: 2. The CDR3 DNA sequence: TGTGCCACCAGCCGGACAGGGGCGAACACCGGGGAGCTGTTTTTT. It translates to CATSRTGANTGELFF.

The chain links TRBV27 to TRBJ2-7, with D unresolved. V gave up 2 bases and J gave up 1 base, with 6 bases separating them. Germline loops: CDR1 MNHEY, CDR2 SMNVEV (reference sequence). This CDR3 region has 13 residues. The CDR3 DNA reads TGTGCCAGCAGTTTACCCCAGTCCTACGAGCAGTACTTC. Its translation: CASSLPQSYEQYF.

The rearrangement uses TRBV6-2 or TRBV6-3 and TRBJ2-7; 8 bases line up with TRBD1. Germline V gene lookup returns CDR1 MNHEY and CDR2 SVGEGT. The ends lost 5 bases at V and 2 bases at J; junction bases unmatched: 14. This CDR3 is built from 17 residues. The CDR3 bases are TGTGCCAGCAGTACCCCATCGGACAGGGCGGAGACCTACGAGCAGTACTTC. Its translation: CASSTPSDRAETYEQYF.

The V gene is TRBV20-1, the J gene TRBJ2-1, with D unclear. The CDR3 is 10 residues long. The germline gives CDR1 DFQATT, CDR2 SNEGSKA (reference sequence). Trimming took off 3 bases at V and 9 bases at J, with 6 bases between the two ends. The CDR3 reads CSASRIEQFF. CDR3 in DNA: TGCAGTGCTAGTCGTATTGAGCAGTTCTTC.

The rearrangement joins TRBV24-1 to TRBJ2-1; D possibly corresponds to TRBD1 (6 bases). This CDR3 region has 16 residues. The germline CDR1 and CDR2 sequences are KGHDR and SFDVKD. With 5 bases removed from V and 4 bases from J, the gap between germline ends came to 17 bases. The CDR3 DNA follows: TGTGCCACCAGTGGGTCAGGGGTAAGCTCTTACAATGAGCAGTTCTTC. Its protein product is CATSGSGVSSYNEQFF.

This clone was observed a few times. The J gene is TRBJ1-2, the V gene TRBV6-1; D is uncertain. V lost 2 bases to trimming and J lost 2 bases, with 9 bases between them. Germline V gene data show CDR1 as MNHNS and CDR2 as SASEGT. The CDR3 extends over 14 amino acids. The CDR3 protein is CASSEIRGNYGYTF. The CDR3 bases are TGTGCCAGCAGTGAAATCCGGGGAAACTATGGCTACACCTTC.